This TCR beta chain was captured in a study of blood T cell repertoires in COVID-19. Study context: Samples of COVID-19 (acute and convalescent) were obtained from the United States, Italy and Spain.

J lost 6 bases, V lost 7 bases, and 7 bases had no gene match. CDR3 length: 13 residues. CDR1 SQVTM and CDR2 ANQGSEA come from the germline V gene. Assay used: immunoSEQ multiplex PCR; TCRdb lists only in-frame clones, some missing. The table records approximately 220,000 clones, 87% of them present only once. The sample consisted of PBMCs or T cells enriched from blood (not recorded which). The V gene is TRBV29-1, the J gene TRBJ1-2; 11 nucleotides line up with TRBD1. This clonotype was sampled from a woman aged 25-40 years with acute COVID-19. CDR3 bases: TGCAGCGCCCCGGGACAGGGGGAAGATGGCTACACCTTC. Its translation: CSAPGQGEDGYTF. Full variable domain (rest looked up from reference TRBV29-1 and TRBJ1-2): SAVISQKPSRDICQRGTSLTIQCQVDSQVTMMFWYRQQPGQSLTLIATANQGSEATYESGFVIDKFPISRPNLTFSTLTVSNMSPEDSSIYLCSAPGQGEDGYTFGSGTRLTVV.